The subject of this entry is one T cell receptor beta chain. Losses at the gene ends were 2 bases for V and 4 bases for J; bases not matched to a gene: 7. This CDR3 is 15 amino acids long. Germline CDR1 SGHVS, CDR2 FQNEAQ. The sample is drawn from a study of control samples from healthy donors and cancer patients. TCRdb's copy holds only in-frame clones and misses some; the assay was immunoSEQ multiplex PCR. The table lists roughly 450,000 clones, 90% of them singletons, with 5% to 7% in the top ten. This clonotype originated in a man aged 40-49 years with head and neck cancer. V is TRBV7-8 and J is TRBJ1-2; 7 positions agree with TRBD1. Sequencing was carried out using PBMCs. The CDR3 spells CASSLTRTGAYGYTF. The CDR3 DNA follows: TGTGCCAGCAGCTTAACCCGAACAGGGGCCTATGGCTACACCTTC.